The following is a T cell receptor beta chain sequence with its context. Under the authors' procedure: Reference gene primers were amplified, and this amplification served to estimate nucleated cell counts. Here immunoSEQ multiplex PCR was the method, and the copy in TCRdb shows in-frame clones only, minus some. That table is the source of V, J and clone size, and D and trimming were worked out from the DNA. Among 140,000 to 150,000 clones listed, approximately 86% were seen once. The sample comes from a study of blood T cell repertoires in COVID-19. Grouping used clinical history reported by participants in a survey and questionnaire. Recovered participants had two consecutive negative NP/OP PCR tests, healthcare professional clearance, or symptom resolution. Germline V lookup: CDR1 LNHNV, CDR2 YYDKDF (reference sequence). The CDR3 extends over 18 amino acids. V shed 0 bases, J shed 1 base, and the junction held 6 bases outside the gene matches.

Sequencing was performed on PBMCs or T cells enriched from blood (not recorded which). V is TRBV15 and J is TRBJ2-1, with 10 positions matching TRBD2. The clonotype was recovered from a woman between 40 and 55 years old who had recovered from COVID-19. The CDR3: CATSRDIQREGSYNEQFF. CDR3 bases: TGTGCCACCAGCAGAGATATCCAGCGGGAGGGATCCTACAATGAGCAGTTCTTC. The whole variable domain, filled in from reference TRBV15 and TRBJ2-1, reads DAMVIQNPRYQVTQFGKPVTLSCSQTLNHNVMYWYQQKSSQAPKLLFHYYDKDFNNEADTPDNFQSRRPNTSFCFLDIRSPGLGDTAMYLCATSRDIQREGSYNEQFFGPGTRLTVL.